The 18 T cell receptor beta chains below were found in one sample sequenced in a study of T-cell reconstitution after alpha-beta-depleted transplantation in children. Researchers prepared the TCRbeta library using unique molecular identifiers, the study reports. Each CDR3 protein is one row after TCRdb ran MiXCR on the PCR reads. The table records 450,000 to 550,000 distinct CDR3 sequences, over 10% of them present only once. The sample here was PBMCs, mostly from graft donor cells, taken 180 days after TCRalphabeta/CD19-depleted stem cell transplant. The receptor source for this set is a female patient aged 2-15 years who had a stem cell transplant for aplastic anemia, so the T cells may come from the graft donor.

This clonotype came up a few times. V and J are TRBV19 and TRBJ2-1; a weak D match, TRBD2 (6 bases). Germline V CDR1 and CDR2: LNHDA, SQIVND (reference sequence). The CDR3 has 15 amino acids. Trimming shortened V by 7 bases and J by 2 bases, and 15 bases separated the two germline ends. The CDR3 DNA sequence: TGTGCCAGTAACACCCTCGGCGGGACCTACAATGAGCAGTTCTTC. This encodes CASNTLGGTYNEQFF. Full variable domain (rest looked up from reference TRBV19 and TRBJ2-1): DGGITQSPKYLFRKEGQNVTLSCEQNLNHDAMYWYRQDPGQGLRLIYYSQIVNDFQKGDIAEGYSVSREKKESFPLTVTSAQKNPTAFYLCASNTLGGTYNEQFFGPGTRLTVL.

This chain uses TRBV27 with TRBJ1-5; D unresolved. This CDR3 region has 11 residues. Between the trimmed V and J ends, which lost 8 bases and 5 bases, there was a span of 7 bases. Germline V gives CDR1 MNHEY, CDR2 SMNVEV (reference sequence). The CDR3 sequence is CASGDYQPQHF. The CDR3 DNA reads TGTGCCAGCGGGGATTATCAGCCCCAGCATTTT.

This clonotype was seen a few times. The V call is TRBV7-8, the J call TRBJ2-4, with D unclear. V lost 1 base to trimming and J lost 5 bases, with 18 bases between them. CDR3 length: 17 amino acids. The germline CDR1 and CDR2 sequences are SGHVS and FQNEAQ. The CDR3 DNA is TGTGCCAGCAGCTTAGATCCTAAAAGGTGGCAGGAAAACATTCAGTACTTC. As protein: CASSLDPKRWQENIQYF.

This clonotype has at least ten counts. This sequence joins TRBV7-3 and TRBJ2-5; TRBD2 is a possible D gene (7 bases). Germline V gene lookup returns CDR1 SGHTA and CDR2 FQGTGA. The CDR3 covers 16 residues. V shed 1 base and J shed 3 bases, with 15 bases lying between them. The CDR3 sequence: CASSLIGGAGEETQYF. DNA for the CDR3: TGTGCCAGCAGCTTAATAGGGGGGGCGGGTGAAGAGACCCAGTACTTC.

The rearrangement uses TRBV27 and TRBJ2-6; D unresolved. The CDR3 length is 18 residues. Trimming cost V 5 bases and J 2 bases, with 19 bases left between them. Germline lookup yields CDR1 MNHEY and CDR2 SMNVEV (reference sequence). For the CDR3, the DNA is TGTGCCAGCAGTCTGCTATCGGTGCCGGTGGCTGGGGCCAACGTCCTGACTTTC. Translation gives CASSLLSVPVAGANVLTF.

This clonotype was recorded a few times. The chain uses TRBV4-3 and TRBJ2-4; D remains unclear. CDR1 is LGHNA, CDR2 YSLEER, per germline. The length of the CDR3 is 18 residues. With 0 bases removed from V and 0 bases from J, the gap between germline ends came to 15 bases. In DNA form, the CDR3 reads TGCGCCAGCAGCCAAGATAGAGGAAGAGACGGAGCCAAAAACATTCAGTACTTC. The encoded protein is CASSQDRGRDGAKNIQYF.

This clonotype was seen more than once but under ten times. As DNA, the CDR3 is TGTGCCAGCGGGTTCGGGGGCGGGGACACTGAAGCTTTCTTT. It yields the protein CASGFGGGDTEAFF. The rearrangement uses TRBV6-1 and TRBJ1-1, with a tentative D call TRBD1 (6 bases). Trimming left V 8 bases short and J 3 bases short, with 16 bases between. The length of the CDR3 is 14 residues. CDR1 and CDR2 from the germline V gene are MNHNS and SASEGT.

V usage is TRBV20-1 and J usage is TRBJ2-7, with TRBD1 identical over 8 bases. The CDR3 runs 13 residues. The junction had 5 bases not matched to a gene; V was cut back by 3 bases and J by 4 bases. The V gene's germline CDR1 is DFQATT and CDR2 SNEGSKA (reference sequence). The CDR3 protein is CSASRGREYEQYF. DNA for the CDR3: TGCAGTGCTAGCAGGGGGCGCGAGTACGAGCAGTACTTC.

This clonotype was picked up a small number of times. The V gene is TRBV5-4, the J gene TRBJ1-3; 7 nucleotides match TRBD1. With 4 bases clipped from V and 4 bases from J, the junction kept 2 bases outside the gene matches. The CDR3 contains 13 residues. Per germline, CDR1 SGHNT and CDR2 YYREEE (reference sequence). This CDR3 reads CASSQGQGNTIYF. The CDR3 DNA reads as TGTGCCAGCAGCCAGGGACAGGGAAACACCATATATTTT.

This clonotype was detected ten times or more. The rearrangement uses TRBV20-1 and TRBJ2-7; D is possibly TRBD1 (6 bases). V was shortened by 0 bases and J by 3 bases, with 9 bases between the two germline ends. CDR1 DFQATT and CDR2 SNEGSKA come from the germline V gene (reference sequence). CDR3 length: 13 residues. Written as DNA, the CDR3 is TGCAGTGCTAGAGATGTCAGGGGCTACGAGCAGTACTTC. It codes for CSARDVRGYEQYF.

This clonotype was seen a handful of times. CDR3 protein: CASSIHRGDSPLHF. The CDR3 nucleotides are TGTGCCAGCAGCATCCACAGGGGCGACTCACCCCTCCACTTT. The V call is TRBV9, the J call TRBJ1-6, with 7 nucleotides matching TRBD1. The CDR3 is made up of 14 amino acids. The V gene end was trimmed by 4 bases and the J gene end by 10 bases; junction bases not matched to a gene: 8. From germline, CDR1 is SGDLS and CDR2 YYNGEE.

This clonotype was found a few times. The chain joins TRBV5-1 to TRBJ2-2; 8 bases agree with TRBD2. J gave up 1 base and V 6 bases, and 11 bases lay outside the gene matches. CDR3 length: 17 residues. The germline V gene has CDR1 SGHRS and CDR2 YFSETQ. The CDR3 reads CASIETRLAKNTGELFF. CDR3 nucleotide sequence: TGCGCCAGCATTGAAACTAGACTAGCGAAGAACACCGGGGAGCTGTTTTTT.

The gene calls are TRBV30 and TRBJ1-6; 9 nucleotides match TRBD1. Per the germline V gene, CDR1 is GTSNPN and CDR2 is SVGIG (reference sequence). The CDR3 extends over 17 amino acids. J gave up 0 bases and V 2 bases, and 5 bases lay outside the gene matches. The CDR3 nucleotides are TGTGCCTGGAGTTATTTACAGGGGGCCTCCTATAATTCACCCCTCCACTTT. Translating it yields CAWSYLQGASYNSPLHF.

This clonotype was seen repeatedly, ten times or more. The J gene is TRBJ1-5, the V gene TRBV28; no clear D. In germline, CDR1 is MDHEN, CDR2 SYDVKM. The CDR3 is made up of 14 amino acids. The germline V and J ends were trimmed by 7 bases and 4 bases, with 14 bases remaining between them. CDR3 protein: CASNSHSLNQPQHF. The CDR3 nucleotides read TGTGCCAGCAATTCCCACAGCCTGAATCAGCCCCAGCATTTT.

Comment on this clonotype: This may stem from a read error, because a much larger clone lies one nucleotide away. V gene TRBV28 combines with J gene TRBJ2-2, with D perhaps being TRBD1 or TRBD2 (7 bases each). CDR3 length: 17 amino acids. The germline V gene has CDR1 MDHEN and CDR2 SYDVKM. Trimming pared 7 bases from V and 6 bases from J, leaving 24 bases between. CDR3 region: CASTPGGTGGRAGELFF. The CDR3 DNA reads as TGTGCCAGCACCCCAGGGGGGACTGGCGGGAGAGCCGGGGAGCTGTTTTTT.

The gene calls are TRBV20-1 and TRBJ2-7, with TRBD2 matching over 10 bases. Looked up from germline, CDR1 is DFQATT and CDR2 is SNEGSKA (reference sequence). The CDR3 length is 15 residues. Unmatched junction bases numbered 8, after V lost 5 bases and J lost 1 base. CDR3 protein: CSACTPGLASYEQYF. For the CDR3, the DNA is TGCAGTGCTTGCACCCCGGGACTAGCGTCCTACGAGCAGTACTTC.

The chain has TRBV5-4 and TRBJ2-5; no clear D. The CDR3 loop spans 14 amino acids. V lost 0 bases, J lost 4 bases, and 10 bases lay in between. CDR1 is SGHNT and CDR2 is YYREEE in the germline V gene (reference sequence). The CDR3 bases are TGTGCCAGCAGCTTGGATATTGCTCTAGAGACCCAGTACTTC. It specifies CASSLDIALETQYF.

This chain connects TRBV12-3 or TRBV12-4 to TRBJ1-4, with 7 bases identical to TRBD1. V was pared by 5 bases and J by 7 bases, with 7 bases of the junction left unmatched. The CDR3 loop spans 14 amino acids. The CDR3 DNA sequence: TGTGCCAGCAGTCCCAGACAGGGACTTGAAAAACTGTTTTTT. Amino acids: CASSPRQGLEKLFF.